One and the same sample provided the 12 T cell receptor beta chains below, sequenced in a study of blood T cell repertoires in COVID-19. The assay was immunoSEQ multiplex PCR, and TCRdb's table has in-frame clones only and misses some. The repertoire holds about 81,000 clones, with approximately 78% as singletons. Sequencing was done on a sample of peripheral blood. The receptors come from a human donor in a cohort sampled during active COVID-19.

This rearrangement joins TRBV12-3 or TRBV12-4 to TRBJ1-5; D possibly corresponds to TRBD1 (6 bases). V was shortened by 4 bases and J by 2 bases, with 6 bases between the two germline ends. This CDR3 contains 13 residues. CDR3 region: CASSSGGNQPQHF. In nucleotides, the CDR3 is TGTGCCAGCAGTTCAGGGGGCAATCAGCCCCAGCATTTT.

The chain couples TRBV7-6 to TRBJ1-5, with TRBD1 matching over 10 bases. Unmatched junction bases numbered 5, after V lost 3 bases and J lost 6 bases. Germline CDR1 is SGHVS and CDR2 is FNYEAQ. The CDR3 is 15 amino acids. The CDR3 reads CASSFGTGDGQPQHF. DNA for the CDR3: TGTGCCAGCAGCTTCGGGACAGGGGATGGTCAGCCCCAGCATTTT.

The rearrangement uses TRBV27 and TRBJ1-3; D is perhaps TRBD1 (5 bases). CDR1 and CDR2 (germline): MNHEY, SMNVEV (reference sequence). This CDR3 spans 15 amino acids. Trimming pared 5 bases from V and 0 bases from J, leaving 11 bases between. CDR3: CASSLQALSGNTIYF. CDR3 coding DNA: TGTGCCAGCAGTCTACAGGCACTCTCTGGAAACACCATATATTTT.

This clone was seen a handful of times. The rearrangement uses TRBV3-1 (or the pseudogene TRBV3-2) and TRBJ1-5; 7 nucleotides agree with TRBD1. The CDR3 is made up of 14 amino acids. Germline V gene sequence: CDR1 LGHDT, CDR2 YNNKEL (reference sequence). V lost 6 bases and J lost 1; bases outside the gene matches: 3. The CDR3 coding sequence is TGTGCCAGCAGTCTGGACAGGAGCAATCAGCCCCAGCATTTT. Translation gives CASSLDRSNQPQHF.

In DNA, the CDR3 is TGTGCCAGCAGCCCGAAAGAACGTGGGAGCTCCTACGAGCAGTACTTC. It is translated as CASSPKERGSSYEQYF. The chain is built from TRBV5-4 and TRBJ2-7, with D tentatively TRBD2 (5 bases). CDR3 length equals 16 residues. CDR1 and CDR2 (germline): SGHNT, YYREEE (reference sequence). V lost 4 bases to trimming and J lost 0 bases, with 17 bases between them.

This clone appeared a few times. The chain recombines TRBV6-5 with TRBJ2-7, with D unclear. CDR1 is MNHEY and CDR2 is SVGAGI in the germline V gene. V lost 4 bases and J lost 3, with 13 bases in between. The CDR3 has 14 residues. CDR3 bases: TGTGCCAGCAGTTCATTTGAGGCAGACTACGAGCAGTACTTC. Amino acids: CASSSFEADYEQYF.

The gene calls are TRBV7-6 and TRBJ2-7; 9 bases fit TRBD2. With 0 bases clipped from V and 7 bases from J, the junction kept 7 bases outside the gene matches. CDR3 length equals 15 residues. Germline V gives CDR1 SGHVS, CDR2 FNYEAQ. In nucleotides, the CDR3 is TGTGCCAGCAGCTTAGCTGCTAGCGGGGTCAGGGAGCAGTACTTC. This translates into CASSLAASGVREQYF.

This clone was recorded once. This chain uses TRBV7-9 with TRBJ1-5; the D gene is possibly TRBD1 (6 bases). With 4 bases removed from V and 6 bases from J, the gap between germline ends came to 13 bases. This CDR3 region has 14 residues. Germline loops: CDR1 SEHNR, CDR2 FQNEAQ (reference sequence). The CDR3 DNA follows: TGTGCCAGCAGCTCGGACAGTCGGGGTCAGCCCCAGCATTTT. Amino acid sequence: CASSSDSRGQPQHF.

The chain is built from TRBV19 and TRBJ1-5; D might be TRBD1 (6 bases). The CDR3 is 16 residues long. Germline V gene lookup returns CDR1 LNHDA and CDR2 SQIVND (reference sequence). The ends were cut back, 0 bases at V and 7 bases at J, with 16 bases in the middle. The CDR3 sequence is CASSIETGGAGQPQHF. Written as DNA, the CDR3 is TGTGCCAGTAGTATAGAAACGGGGGGCGCCGGACAGCCCCAGCATTTT.

This chain joins TRBV18 and TRBJ1-1; 10 bases map to TRBD1. Germline CDR1 and CDR2: KGHSH and LQKENI. The CDR3 sequence is 14 residues long. Germline trimming cut 5 bases from V and 6 bases from J; bases unmatched to any gene: 6. Here the CDR3 DNA reads TGTGCCAGCTCAAGAGGACAGGGGGTATCTGAAGCTTTCTTT. Its translation: CASSRGQGVSEAFF.

The V gene is TRBV9, the J gene TRBJ1-6; 11 positions match TRBD1. The junction had 10 bases not matched to a gene; V was cut back by 3 bases and J by 8 bases. CDR1 is SGDLS and CDR2 is YYNGEE in the germline V gene. The CDR3 length is 17 residues. CDR3 sequence (DNA): TGTGCCAGCAGCGGTGGACAGGGGGCAACTGGTTATTCACCCCTCCACTTT. This translates into CASSGGQGATGYSPLHF.

As to this clone: Sequence at one end of the junction differs from germline and may be a read error. V gene TRBV7-7 combines with J gene TRBJ2-7; 8 nucleotides align to TRBD1. Germline CDR1 SSHAT, CDR2 FNYEAQ (reference sequence). CDR3 length: 13 residues. The CDR3 loop reads CASSSGGRGEQYF. CDR3 nucleotide sequence: TGTGCTAGCAGCTCAGGGGGCCGGGGGGAGCAGTACTTC.